This T cell receptor (beta chain) was sequenced during a study of blood T cell repertoires in COVID-19. CDR1 is SGHNT, CDR2 YENEEA, per germline. The CDR3 is 17 amino acids. V trimming: 5 bases; J trimming: 9 bases; junction bases outside the gene matches: 12. Using immunoSEQ multiplex PCR, the repertoire was profiled, and TCRdb retains in-frame clones only, with some absent. The sample contains about 370,000 clones, about 90% of which appear only once. The V and J genes are TRBV11-3 and TRBJ2-2, with TRBD2 identical over 13 bases. The sample consisted of peripheral blood. The clonotype comes from a woman in her twenties or thirties with COVID-19, enrolled during active disease. The CDR3 here is CASSPLTSGRPARELFF. The CDR3 DNA reads as TGTGCCAGCAGCCCGCTGACTAGCGGGAGGCCGGCCAGGGAGCTGTTTTTT.